Listed here are 7 T cell receptor beta chains from one sample, sequenced in a study of identical twins. MiXCR, applied by TCRdb to the 5' RACE reads, yields one record per CDR3 protein. This sample has fewer than 550,000 distinct CDR3 sequences, with around 15% found just once. These data were also filed under a second study, of yellow fever vaccine responses in identical twins.

Material: CD4+ T cells sorted from blood. Every receptor here comes from a woman aged 18 to 35 in good health.

This clonotype was counted between two and nine times. V gene TRBV4-1 combines with J gene TRBJ2-1, with TRBD2 matching 10 bases. V lost 3 bases to trimming and J lost 4 bases; unmatched junction nucleotides: 9. This CDR3 comprises 17 residues. Germline loops: CDR1 MGHRA, CDR2 YSYEKL. The CDR3 here is CASSQRTSGQLYNEQFF. DNA for the CDR3: TGCGCCAGCAGCCAGAGGACTAGCGGCCAGCTATACAATGAGCAGTTCTTC.

This clonotype has just a few counts. The chain is built from TRBV20-1 and TRBJ2-5, with D perhaps TRBD2 (6 bases). The CDR3 is made up of 12 amino acids. CDR1 DFQATT and CDR2 SNEGSKA come from the germline V gene (reference sequence). The CDR3 loop reads CRLGTPGQTQYF. In DNA form, the CDR3 reads TGCAGGCTCGGGACTCCGGGGCAGACCCAGTACTTC.

This clonotype appeared a few times. This chain joins TRBV10-2 and TRBJ2-3, with D possibly TRBD2 on 7 matching bases. Germline CDR1 is WSHSY and CDR2 is SAAADI. V was shortened by 0 bases and J by 6 bases, with 13 bases between the two germline ends. The length of the CDR3 is 15 residues. The CDR3: CASSESTRGGDTQYF. CDR3 coding DNA: TGCGCCAGCAGTGAGTCGACCCGCGGGGGCGATACGCAGTATTTT.

The table lists this clonotype with many counts. V is TRBV15 and J is TRBJ2-1; 7 bases align to TRBD1. Germline V gene lookup returns CDR1 LNHNV and CDR2 YYDKDF (reference sequence). The CDR3 covers 14 residues. Trimming cost V 6 bases and J 6 bases; bases outside gene matches: 8. The DNA of the CDR3 is TGTGCCACCAGGTCAGGGGGTGTGGGCAATGAGCAGTTCTTC. It codes for CATRSGGVGNEQFF.

This chain's CDR3 is CSARRLAGEQFF. The CDR3, as DNA: TGCAGTGCTAGGAGGTTAGCTGGAGAGCAGTTCTTC. V is TRBV20-1 and J is TRBJ2-1, with D unresolved. V shed 3 bases and J shed 10 bases, with 13 bases lying between them. Looked up from germline, CDR1 is DFQATT and CDR2 is SNEGSKA (reference sequence). This CDR3 contains 12 residues.

The chain carries TRBV27 and TRBJ2-1; 8 nucleotides match TRBD2. J gave up 3 bases and V 6 bases, and 10 bases lay outside the gene matches. Per the germline V gene, CDR1 is MNHEY and CDR2 is SMNVEV (reference sequence). The CDR3 extends over 16 amino acids. In DNA, the CDR3 is TGTGCCAGCAGGACTGGATACACTAGCGGCTACAATGAGCAGTTCTTC. As protein: CASRTGYTSGYNEQFF.

The gene calls are TRBV5-1 and TRBJ1-6; D is unresolved. This CDR3 contains 13 residues. The germline gives CDR1 SGHRS, CDR2 YFSETQ. V dropped 1 base and J dropped 9 bases, with 8 bases sitting between them. The CDR3 protein is CASSLTAGSPLHF. The CDR3 DNA is TGCGCCAGCAGCTTGACGGCAGGTTCACCCCTCCACTTT.